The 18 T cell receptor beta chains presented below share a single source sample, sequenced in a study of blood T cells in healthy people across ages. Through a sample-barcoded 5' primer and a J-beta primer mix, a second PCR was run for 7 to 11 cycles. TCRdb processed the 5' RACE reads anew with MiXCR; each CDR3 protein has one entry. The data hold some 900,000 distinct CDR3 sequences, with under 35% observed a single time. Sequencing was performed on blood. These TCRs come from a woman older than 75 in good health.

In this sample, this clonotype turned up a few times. DNA for the CDR3: TGTGCCAGCTCACCGAATCAGGGGGCGCTGGGCTACACCTTC. This translates into CASSPNQGALGYTF. The chain has TRBV18 and TRBJ1-2; TRBD1 agrees at 8 bases. The V and J ends lost 3 bases and 8 bases, in that order; junction bases with no gene match: 8. The CDR3 consists of 14 residues. Germline V gives CDR1 KGHSH, CDR2 LQKENI.

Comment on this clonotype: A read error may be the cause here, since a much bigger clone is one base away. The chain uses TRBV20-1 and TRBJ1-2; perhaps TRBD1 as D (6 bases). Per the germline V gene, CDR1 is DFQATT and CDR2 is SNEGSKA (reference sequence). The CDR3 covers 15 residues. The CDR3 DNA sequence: TGCAATGCTAGAGATCACGGGGGCGACAACTATGGCTACACCTTC. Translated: CNARDHGGDNYGYTF.

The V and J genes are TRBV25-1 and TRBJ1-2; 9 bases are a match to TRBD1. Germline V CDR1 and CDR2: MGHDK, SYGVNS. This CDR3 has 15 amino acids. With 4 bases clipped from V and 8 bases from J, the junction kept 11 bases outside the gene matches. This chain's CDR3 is CASSGLGQGDKGYTF. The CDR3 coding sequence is TGTGCCAGCAGTGGCTTGGGACAGGGAGATAAGGGCTACACCTTC.

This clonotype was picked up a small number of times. The CDR3 DNA reads as TGTGCCAGCAGCCTTAGCGGCCAGGCTAGCACAGATACGCAGTATTTT. Its translation: CASSLSGQASTDTQYF. This chain connects TRBV11-2 to TRBJ2-3, with D possibly matching TRBD2 (6 bases). Germline V lookup: CDR1 SGHAT, CDR2 FQNNGV. CDR3 length: 16 residues. Deletions cut 5 bases from V and 0 bases from J, with 15 bases between.

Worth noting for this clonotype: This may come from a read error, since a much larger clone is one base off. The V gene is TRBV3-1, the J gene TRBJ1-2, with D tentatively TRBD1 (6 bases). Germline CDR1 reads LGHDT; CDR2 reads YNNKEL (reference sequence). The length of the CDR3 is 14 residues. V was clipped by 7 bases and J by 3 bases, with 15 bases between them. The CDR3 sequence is CASIPPGHHYGYTF. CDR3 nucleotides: TGTGCCAGCATCCCCCCGGGACATCACTATGGCTACACCTTC.

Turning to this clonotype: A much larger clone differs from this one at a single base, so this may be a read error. CDR3 coding DNA: TGTGCCAGCAGCGTAGAAGGGGGGTCCCCCTCTGGGGCCAACGTCCGGACTTTC. Its translation: CASSVEGGSPSGANVRTF. The gene calls are TRBV9 and TRBJ2-6; D may correspond to TRBD1 or TRBD2 (6 bases each). CDR1 is SGDLS, CDR2 YYNGEE, per germline. This CDR3 contains 18 residues.

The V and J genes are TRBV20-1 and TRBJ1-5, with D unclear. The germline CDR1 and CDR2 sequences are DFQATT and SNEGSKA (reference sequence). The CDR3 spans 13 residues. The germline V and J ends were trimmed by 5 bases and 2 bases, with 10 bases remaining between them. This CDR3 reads CSARLGGNQPQHF. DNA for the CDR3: TGCAGTGCTCGCTTGGGCGGCAATCAGCCCCAGCATTTT.

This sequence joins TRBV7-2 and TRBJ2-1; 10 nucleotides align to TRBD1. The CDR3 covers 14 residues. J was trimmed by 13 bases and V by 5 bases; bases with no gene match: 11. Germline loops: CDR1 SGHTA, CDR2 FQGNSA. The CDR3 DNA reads TGTGCCAGCAGCGCGGACAGGGGGAGCGAGACCCAGTTCTTC. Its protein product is CASSADRGSETQFF.

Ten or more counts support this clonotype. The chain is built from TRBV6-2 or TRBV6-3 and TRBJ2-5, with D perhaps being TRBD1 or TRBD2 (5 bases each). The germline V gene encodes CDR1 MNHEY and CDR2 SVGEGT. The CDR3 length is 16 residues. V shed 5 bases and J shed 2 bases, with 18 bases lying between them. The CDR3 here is CASSTPGTLIQETQYF. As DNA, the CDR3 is TGTGCCAGCAGTACTCCCGGGACGTTGATTCAAGAGACCCAGTACTTC.

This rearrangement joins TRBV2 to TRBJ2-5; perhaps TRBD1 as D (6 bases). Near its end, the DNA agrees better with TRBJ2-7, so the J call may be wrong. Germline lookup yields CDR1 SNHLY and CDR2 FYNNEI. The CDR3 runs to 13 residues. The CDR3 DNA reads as TGTGCCAGCAGATGCACCCAGGGGTCCGAGCAGTACTTC. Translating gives CASRCTQGSEQYF.

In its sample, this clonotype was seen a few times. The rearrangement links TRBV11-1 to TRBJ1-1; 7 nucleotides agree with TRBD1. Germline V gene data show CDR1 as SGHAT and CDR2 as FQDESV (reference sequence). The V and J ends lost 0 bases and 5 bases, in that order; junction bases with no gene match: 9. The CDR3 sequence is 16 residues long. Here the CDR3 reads CASSLAGGGQRTEAFF. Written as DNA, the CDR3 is TGTGCCAGCAGCTTAGCGGGGGGGGGACAGCGAACTGAAGCTTTCTTT.

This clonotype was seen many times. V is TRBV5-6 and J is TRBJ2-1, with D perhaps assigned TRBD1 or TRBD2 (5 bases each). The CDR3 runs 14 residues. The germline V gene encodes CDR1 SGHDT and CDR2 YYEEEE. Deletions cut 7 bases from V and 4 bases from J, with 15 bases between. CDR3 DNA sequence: TGTGCCAGCGGATACCTCGGGGCTTACAATGAGCAGTTCTTC. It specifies CASGYLGAYNEQFF.

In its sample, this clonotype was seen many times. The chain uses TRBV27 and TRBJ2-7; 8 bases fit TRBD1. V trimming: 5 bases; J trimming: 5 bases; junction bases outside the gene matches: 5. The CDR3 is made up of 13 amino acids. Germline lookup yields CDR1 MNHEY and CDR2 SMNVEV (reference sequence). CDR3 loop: CASSGQGAHEQYF. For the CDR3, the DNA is TGTGCCAGCAGTGGGCAGGGGGCTCACGAGCAGTACTTC.

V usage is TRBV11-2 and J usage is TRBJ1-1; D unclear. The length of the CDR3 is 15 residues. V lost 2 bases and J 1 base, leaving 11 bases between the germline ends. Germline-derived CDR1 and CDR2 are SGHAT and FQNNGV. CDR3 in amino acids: CASSLSSTTNTEAFF. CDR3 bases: TGTGCCAGCAGCTTATCATCGACAACGAACACTGAAGCTTTCTTT.

CDR3 loop: CASSAGTEGVEKLFF. CDR3 DNA: TGCGCCAGCAGCGCAGGGACAGAAGGCGTGGAAAAACTGTTTTTT. V is TRBV5-1 and J is TRBJ1-4; 7 bases are shared with TRBD1. Trimming cost V 4 bases and J 8 bases; bases outside gene matches: 11. This CDR3 is built from 15 residues. Germline V lookup: CDR1 SGHRS, CDR2 YFSETQ.

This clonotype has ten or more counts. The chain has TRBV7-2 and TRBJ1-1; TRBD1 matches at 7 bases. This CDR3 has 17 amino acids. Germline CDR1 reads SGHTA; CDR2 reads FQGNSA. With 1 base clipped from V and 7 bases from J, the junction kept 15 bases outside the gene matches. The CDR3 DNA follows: TGTGCCAGCAGCTTAGAGGGGACAGCCGGAAAACCTTTTGAAGCTTTCTTT. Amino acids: CASSLEGTAGKPFEAFF.

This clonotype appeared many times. The CDR3 region has the DNA TGTGCCAGCAGCAAACTAGCGGGGGGGCCACGTACGCAGTATTTT. It is translated as CASSKLAGGPRTQYF. The rearrangement links TRBV6-2 or TRBV6-3 to TRBJ2-3, with TRBD2 identical over 13 bases. Per the germline V gene, CDR1 is MNHEY and CDR2 is SVGEGT. The CDR3 is 15 amino acids. Trimming cost V 6 bases and J 8 bases; bases outside gene matches: 8.

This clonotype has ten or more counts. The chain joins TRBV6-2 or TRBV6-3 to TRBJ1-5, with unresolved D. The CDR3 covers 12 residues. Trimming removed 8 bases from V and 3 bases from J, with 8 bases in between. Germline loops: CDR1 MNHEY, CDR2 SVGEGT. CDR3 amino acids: CASRSLNQPQHF. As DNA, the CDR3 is TGTGCCAGCCGTTCACTCAATCAGCCCCAGCATTTT.